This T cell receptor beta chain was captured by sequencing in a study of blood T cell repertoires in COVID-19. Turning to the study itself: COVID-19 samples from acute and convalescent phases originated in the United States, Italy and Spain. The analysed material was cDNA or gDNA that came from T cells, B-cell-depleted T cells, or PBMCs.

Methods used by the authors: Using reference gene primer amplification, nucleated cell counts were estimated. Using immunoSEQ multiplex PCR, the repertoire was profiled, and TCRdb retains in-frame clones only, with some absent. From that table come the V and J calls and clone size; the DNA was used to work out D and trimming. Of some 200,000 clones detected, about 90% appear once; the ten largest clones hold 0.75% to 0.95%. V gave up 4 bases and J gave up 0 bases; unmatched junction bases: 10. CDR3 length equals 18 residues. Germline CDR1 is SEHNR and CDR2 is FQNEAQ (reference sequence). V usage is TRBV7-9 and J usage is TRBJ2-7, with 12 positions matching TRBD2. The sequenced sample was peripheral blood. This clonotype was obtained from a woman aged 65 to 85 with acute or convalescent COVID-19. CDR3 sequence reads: CASSSGLAGDSSSYEQYF. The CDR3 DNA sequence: TGTGCCAGCAGCTCGGGACTAGCGGGCGACTCGAGCTCCTACGAGCAGTACTTC.